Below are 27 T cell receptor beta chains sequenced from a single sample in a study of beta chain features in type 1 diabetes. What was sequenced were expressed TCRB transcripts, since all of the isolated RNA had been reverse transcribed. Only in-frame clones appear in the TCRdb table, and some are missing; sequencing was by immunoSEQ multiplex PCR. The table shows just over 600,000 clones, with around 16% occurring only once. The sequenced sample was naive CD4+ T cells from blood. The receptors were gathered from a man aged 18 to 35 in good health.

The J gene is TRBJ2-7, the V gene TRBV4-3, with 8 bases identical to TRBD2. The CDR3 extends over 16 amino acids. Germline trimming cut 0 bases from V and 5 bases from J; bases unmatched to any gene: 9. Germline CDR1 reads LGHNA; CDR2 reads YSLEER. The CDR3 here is CASSQDYAGGPHEQYF. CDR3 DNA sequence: TGCGCCAGCAGCCAAGACTATGCGGGAGGTCCCCACGAGCAGTACTTC.

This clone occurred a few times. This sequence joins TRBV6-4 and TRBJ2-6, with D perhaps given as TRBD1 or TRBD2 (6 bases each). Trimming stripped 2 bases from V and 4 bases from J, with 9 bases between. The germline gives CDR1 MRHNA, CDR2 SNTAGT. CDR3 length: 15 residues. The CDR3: CASSDRGAGANVLTF. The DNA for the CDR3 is TGTGCCAGCAGTGACAGGGGGGCCGGGGCCAACGTCCTGACTTTC.

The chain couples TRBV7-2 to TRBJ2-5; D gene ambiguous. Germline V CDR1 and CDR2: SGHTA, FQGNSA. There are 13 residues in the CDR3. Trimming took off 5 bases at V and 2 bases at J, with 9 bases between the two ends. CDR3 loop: CASSLIIQETQYF. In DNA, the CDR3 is TGTGCCAGCAGCCTGATAATTCAAGAGACCCAGTACTTC.

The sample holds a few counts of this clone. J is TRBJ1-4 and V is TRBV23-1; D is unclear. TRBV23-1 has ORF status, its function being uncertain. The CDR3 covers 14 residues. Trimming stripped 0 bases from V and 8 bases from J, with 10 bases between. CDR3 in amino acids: CASSQSTVQEKLFF. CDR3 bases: TGCGCCAGCAGTCAATCTACTGTACAGGAAAAACTGTTTTTT.

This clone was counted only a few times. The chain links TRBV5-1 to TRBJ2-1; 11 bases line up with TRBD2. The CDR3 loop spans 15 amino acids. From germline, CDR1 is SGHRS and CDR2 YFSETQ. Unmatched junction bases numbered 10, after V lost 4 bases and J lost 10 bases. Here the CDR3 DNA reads TGCGCCAGCAGCCCCTTAGCGGGGGGGCCTGGGGAGCAGTTCTTC. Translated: CASSPLAGGPGEQFF.

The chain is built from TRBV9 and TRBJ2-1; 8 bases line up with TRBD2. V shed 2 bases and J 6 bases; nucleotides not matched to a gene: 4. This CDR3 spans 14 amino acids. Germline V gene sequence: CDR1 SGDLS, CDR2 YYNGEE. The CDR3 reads CASSVGGASNEQFF. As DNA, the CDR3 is TGTGCCAGCAGCGTCGGGGGGGCCTCCAATGAGCAGTTCTTC.

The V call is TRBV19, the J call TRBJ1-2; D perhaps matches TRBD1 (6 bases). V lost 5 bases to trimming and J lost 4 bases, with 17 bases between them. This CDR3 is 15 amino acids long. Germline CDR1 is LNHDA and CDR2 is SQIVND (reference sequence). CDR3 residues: CASSLPLTGSYGYTF. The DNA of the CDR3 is TGTGCCAGTAGTCTTCCTCTTACAGGGAGCTATGGCTACACCTTC.

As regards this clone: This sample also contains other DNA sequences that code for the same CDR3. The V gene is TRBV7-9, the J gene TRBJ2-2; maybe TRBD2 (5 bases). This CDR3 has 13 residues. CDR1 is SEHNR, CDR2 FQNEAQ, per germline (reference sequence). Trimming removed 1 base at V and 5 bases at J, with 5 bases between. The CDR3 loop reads CASSLGGTGELFF. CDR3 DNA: TGTGCCAGCAGCTTAGGCGGGACCGGGGAGCTGTTTTTT.

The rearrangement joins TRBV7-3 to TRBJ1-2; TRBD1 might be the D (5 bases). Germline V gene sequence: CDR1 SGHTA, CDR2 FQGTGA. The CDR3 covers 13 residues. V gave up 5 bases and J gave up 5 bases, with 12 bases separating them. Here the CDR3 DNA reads TGTGCCAGCAGCCCCGGGACCGAGTATGGCTACACCTTC. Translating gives CASSPGTEYGYTF.

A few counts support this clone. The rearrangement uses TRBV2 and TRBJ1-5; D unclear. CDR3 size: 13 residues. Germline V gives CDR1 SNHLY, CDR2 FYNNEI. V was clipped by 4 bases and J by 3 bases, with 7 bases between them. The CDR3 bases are TGTGCCAGCAGTGGGCAGCCCAATCAGCCCCAGCATTTT. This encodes CASSGQPNQPQHF.

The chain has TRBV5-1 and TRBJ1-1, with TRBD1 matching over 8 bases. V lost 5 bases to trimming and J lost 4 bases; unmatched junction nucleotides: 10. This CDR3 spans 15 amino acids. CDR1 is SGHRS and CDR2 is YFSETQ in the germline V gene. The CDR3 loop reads CASRIAGQGSTEAFF. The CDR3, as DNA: TGCGCCAGCAGAATTGCAGGACAGGGTTCCACTGAAGCTTTCTTT. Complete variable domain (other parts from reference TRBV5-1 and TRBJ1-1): KAGVTQTPRYLIKTRGQQVTLSCSPISGHRSVSWYQQTPGQGLQFLFEYFSETQRNKGNFPGRFSGRQFSNSRSEMNVSTLELGDSALYLCASRIAGQGSTEAFFGQGTRLTVV.

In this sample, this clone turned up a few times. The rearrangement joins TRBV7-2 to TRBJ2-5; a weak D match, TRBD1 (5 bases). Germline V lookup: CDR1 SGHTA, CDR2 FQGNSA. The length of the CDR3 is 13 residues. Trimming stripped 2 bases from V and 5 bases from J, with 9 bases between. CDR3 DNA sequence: TGTGCCAGCAGCTTAAGGGGTGGGGAGACCCAGTACTTC. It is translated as CASSLRGGETQYF. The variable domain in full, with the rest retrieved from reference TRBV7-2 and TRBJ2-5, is GAGVSQSPSNKVTEKGKDVELRCDPISGHTALYWYRQSLGQGLEFLIYFQGNSAPDKSGLPSDRFSAERTGGSVSTLTIQRTQQEDSAVYLCASSLRGGETQYFGPGTRLLVL.

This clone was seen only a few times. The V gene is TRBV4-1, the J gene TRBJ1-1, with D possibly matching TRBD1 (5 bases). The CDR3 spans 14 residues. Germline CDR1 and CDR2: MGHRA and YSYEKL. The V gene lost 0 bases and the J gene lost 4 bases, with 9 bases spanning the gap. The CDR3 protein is CASSQDRGITEAFF. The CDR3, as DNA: TGCGCCAGCAGCCAAGATCGGGGGATCACTGAAGCTTTCTTT.

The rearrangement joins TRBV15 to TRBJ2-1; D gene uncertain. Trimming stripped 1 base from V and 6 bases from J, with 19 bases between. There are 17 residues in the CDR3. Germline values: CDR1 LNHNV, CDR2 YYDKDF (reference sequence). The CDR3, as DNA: TGTGCCACCAGCAGAGCCCGACGGGTCGTATCGCCCAATGAGCAGTTCTTC. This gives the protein CATSRARRVVSPNEQFF.

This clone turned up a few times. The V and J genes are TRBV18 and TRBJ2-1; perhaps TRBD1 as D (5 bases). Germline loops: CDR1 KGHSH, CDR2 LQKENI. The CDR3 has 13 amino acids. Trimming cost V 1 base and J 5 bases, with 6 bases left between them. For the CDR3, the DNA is TGTGCCAGCTCACCACTACAGGACAATGAGCAGTTCTTC. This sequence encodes CASSPLQDNEQFF.

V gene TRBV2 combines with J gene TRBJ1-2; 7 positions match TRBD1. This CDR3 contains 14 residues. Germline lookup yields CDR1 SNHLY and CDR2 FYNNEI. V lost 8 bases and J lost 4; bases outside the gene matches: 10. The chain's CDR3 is CASDNRGGSYGYTF. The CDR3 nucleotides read TGTGCCAGCGATAACAGGGGAGGTTCCTATGGCTACACCTTC.

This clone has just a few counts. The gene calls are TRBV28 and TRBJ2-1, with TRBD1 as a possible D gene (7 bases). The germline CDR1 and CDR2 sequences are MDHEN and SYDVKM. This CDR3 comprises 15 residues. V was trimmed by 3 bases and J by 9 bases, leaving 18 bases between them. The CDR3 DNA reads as TGTGCCAGCAGTTTCCCCCAGGGGGGTCAGGCTGAGCAGTTCTTC. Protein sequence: CASSFPQGGQAEQFF.

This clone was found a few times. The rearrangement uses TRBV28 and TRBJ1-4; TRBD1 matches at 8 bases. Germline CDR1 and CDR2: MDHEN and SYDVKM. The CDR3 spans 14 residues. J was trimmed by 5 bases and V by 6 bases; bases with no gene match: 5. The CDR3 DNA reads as TGTGCCAGCAGCGGACAGGGCTTCAATGAAAAACTGTTTTTT. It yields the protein CASSGQGFNEKLFF.

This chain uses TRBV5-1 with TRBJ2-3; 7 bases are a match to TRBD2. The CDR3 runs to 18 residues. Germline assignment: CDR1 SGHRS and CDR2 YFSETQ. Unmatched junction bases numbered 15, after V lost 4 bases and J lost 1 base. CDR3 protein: CASSAPLERDHGTDTQYF. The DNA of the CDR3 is TGCGCCAGCAGCGCCCCCCTAGAGCGGGACCATGGCACAGATACGCAGTATTTT.

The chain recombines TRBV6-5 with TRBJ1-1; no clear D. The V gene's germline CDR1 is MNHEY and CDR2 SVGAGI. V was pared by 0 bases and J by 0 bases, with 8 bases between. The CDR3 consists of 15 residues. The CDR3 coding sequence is TGTGCCAGCAGTTACTCGATGGGTTTGAACACTGAAGCTTTCTTT. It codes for CASSYSMGLNTEAFF.

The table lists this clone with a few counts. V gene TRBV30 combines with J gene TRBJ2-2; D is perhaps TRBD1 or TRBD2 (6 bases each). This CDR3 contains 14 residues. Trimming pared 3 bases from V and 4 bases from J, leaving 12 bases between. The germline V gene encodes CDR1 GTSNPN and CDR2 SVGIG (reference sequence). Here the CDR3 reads CAWRGGKGTGELFF. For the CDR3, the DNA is TGTGCCTGGAGAGGGGGGAAAGGCACCGGGGAGCTGTTTTTT.

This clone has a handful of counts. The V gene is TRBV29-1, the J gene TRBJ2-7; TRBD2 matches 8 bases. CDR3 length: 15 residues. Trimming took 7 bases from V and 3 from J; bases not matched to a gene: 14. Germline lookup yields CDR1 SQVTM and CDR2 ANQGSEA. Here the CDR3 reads CSADGGGGQGYEQYF. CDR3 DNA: TGCAGCGCCGACGGGGGGGGCGGCCAAGGCTACGAGCAGTACTTC.

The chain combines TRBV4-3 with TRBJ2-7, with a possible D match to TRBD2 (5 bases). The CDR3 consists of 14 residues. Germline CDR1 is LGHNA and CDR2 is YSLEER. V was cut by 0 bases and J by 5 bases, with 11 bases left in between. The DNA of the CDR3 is TGCGCCAGCAGCCAAGATAAGGAGGTTAACGAGCAGTACTTC. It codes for CASSQDKEVNEQYF.

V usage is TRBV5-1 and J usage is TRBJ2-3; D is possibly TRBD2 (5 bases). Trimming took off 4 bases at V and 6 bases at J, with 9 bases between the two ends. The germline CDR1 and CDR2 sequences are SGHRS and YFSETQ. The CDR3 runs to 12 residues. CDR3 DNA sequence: TGCGCCAGCAGCCCGTTAGCGGATACGCAGTATTTT. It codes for CASSPLADTQYF.

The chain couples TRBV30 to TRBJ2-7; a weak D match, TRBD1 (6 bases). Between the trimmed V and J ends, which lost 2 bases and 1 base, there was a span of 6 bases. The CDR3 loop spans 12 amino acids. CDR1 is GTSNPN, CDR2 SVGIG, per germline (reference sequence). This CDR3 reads CAWSTGSYEQYF. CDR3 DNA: TGTGCCTGGAGTACAGGGTCCTACGAGCAGTACTTC. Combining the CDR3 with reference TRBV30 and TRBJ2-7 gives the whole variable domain SQTIHQWPATLVQPVGSPLSLECTVEGTSNPNLYWYRQAAGRGLQLLFYSVGIGQISSEVPQNLSASRPQDRQFILSSKKLLLSDSGFYLCAWSTGSYEQYFGPGTRLTVT.

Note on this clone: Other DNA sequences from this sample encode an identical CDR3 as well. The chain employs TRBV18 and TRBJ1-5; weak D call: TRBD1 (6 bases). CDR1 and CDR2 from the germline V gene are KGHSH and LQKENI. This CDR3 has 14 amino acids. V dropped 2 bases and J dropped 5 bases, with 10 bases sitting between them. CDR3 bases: TGTGCCAGCTCACCATGGGCAGGGGATCAGCCCCAGCATTTT. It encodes CASSPWAGDQPQHF.

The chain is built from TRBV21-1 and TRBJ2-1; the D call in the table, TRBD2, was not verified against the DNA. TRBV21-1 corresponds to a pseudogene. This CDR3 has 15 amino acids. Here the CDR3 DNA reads TGTGCCAGCAAGGAGATGGCGGGGGTTTACAATGAGCAGTTCTTC. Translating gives CASKEMAGVYNEQFF.